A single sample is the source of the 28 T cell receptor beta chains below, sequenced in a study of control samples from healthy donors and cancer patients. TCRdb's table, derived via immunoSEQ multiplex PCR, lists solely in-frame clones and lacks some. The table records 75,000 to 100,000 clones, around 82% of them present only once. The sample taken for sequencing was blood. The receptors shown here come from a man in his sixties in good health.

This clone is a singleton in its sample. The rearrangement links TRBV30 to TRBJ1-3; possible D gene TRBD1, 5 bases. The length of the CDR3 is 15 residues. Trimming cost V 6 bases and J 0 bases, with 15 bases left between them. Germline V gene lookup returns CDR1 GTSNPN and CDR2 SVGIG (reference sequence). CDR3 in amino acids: CACWGPKNSGNTIYF. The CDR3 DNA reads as TGTGCCTGTTGGGGACCGAAAAACTCTGGAAACACCATATATTTT.

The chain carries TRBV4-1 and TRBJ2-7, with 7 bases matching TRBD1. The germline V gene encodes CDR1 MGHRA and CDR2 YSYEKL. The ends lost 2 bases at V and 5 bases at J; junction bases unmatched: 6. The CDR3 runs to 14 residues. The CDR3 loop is CASSQTRQGHEQYF. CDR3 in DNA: TGCGCCAGCAGCCAAACACGACAGGGCCACGAGCAGTACTTC.

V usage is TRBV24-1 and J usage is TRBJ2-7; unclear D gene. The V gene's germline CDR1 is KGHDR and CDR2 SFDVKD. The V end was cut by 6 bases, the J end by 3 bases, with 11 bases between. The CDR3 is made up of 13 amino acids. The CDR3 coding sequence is TGTGCCACCAGTATAGGGTCAGGCTACGAGCAGTACTTC. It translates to CATSIGSGYEQYF.

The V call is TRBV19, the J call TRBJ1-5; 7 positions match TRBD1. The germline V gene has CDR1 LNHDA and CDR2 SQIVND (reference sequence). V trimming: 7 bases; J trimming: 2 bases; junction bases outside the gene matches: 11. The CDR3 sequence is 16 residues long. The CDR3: CASTQGGRGGNQPQHF. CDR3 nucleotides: TGTGCCAGTACCCAAGGGGGCAGGGGAGGCAATCAGCCCCAGCATTTT.

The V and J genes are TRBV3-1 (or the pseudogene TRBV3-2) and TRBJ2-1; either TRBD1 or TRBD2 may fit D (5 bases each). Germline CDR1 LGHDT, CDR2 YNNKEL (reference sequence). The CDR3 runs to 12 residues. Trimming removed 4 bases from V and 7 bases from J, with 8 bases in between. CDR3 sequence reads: CASSRGDNEQFF. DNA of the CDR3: TGTGCCAGCAGCCGAGGGGATAATGAGCAGTTCTTC.

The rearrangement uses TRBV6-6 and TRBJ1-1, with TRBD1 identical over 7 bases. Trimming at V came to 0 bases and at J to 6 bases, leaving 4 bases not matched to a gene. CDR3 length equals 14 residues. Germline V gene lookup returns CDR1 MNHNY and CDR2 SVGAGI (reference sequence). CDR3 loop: CASSYSRTGAEAFF. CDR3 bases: TGTGCCAGCAGTTACTCCCGGACAGGAGCTGAAGCTTTCTTT.

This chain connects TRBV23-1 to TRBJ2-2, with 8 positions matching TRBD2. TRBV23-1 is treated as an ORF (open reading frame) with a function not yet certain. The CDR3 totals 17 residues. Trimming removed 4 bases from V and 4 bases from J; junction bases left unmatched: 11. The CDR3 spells CASSPKSGGGSTGELFF. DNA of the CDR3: TGCGCCAGCAGTCCCAAGTCCGGCGGGGGGAGCACCGGGGAGCTGTTTTTT.

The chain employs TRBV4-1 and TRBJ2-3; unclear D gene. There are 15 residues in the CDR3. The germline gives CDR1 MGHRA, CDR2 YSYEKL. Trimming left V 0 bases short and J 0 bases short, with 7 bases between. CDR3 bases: TGCGCCAGCAGCCAAGATTACGCCAGCACAGATACGCAGTATTTT. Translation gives CASSQDYASTDTQYF.

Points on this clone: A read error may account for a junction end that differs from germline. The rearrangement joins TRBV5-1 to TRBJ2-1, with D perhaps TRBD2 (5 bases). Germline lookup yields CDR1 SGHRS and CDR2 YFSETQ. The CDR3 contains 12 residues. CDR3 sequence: CASSLVRDEQFF. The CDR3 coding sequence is TGCGCCAGCAGTTTGGTGAGGGATGAGCAGTTCTTC.

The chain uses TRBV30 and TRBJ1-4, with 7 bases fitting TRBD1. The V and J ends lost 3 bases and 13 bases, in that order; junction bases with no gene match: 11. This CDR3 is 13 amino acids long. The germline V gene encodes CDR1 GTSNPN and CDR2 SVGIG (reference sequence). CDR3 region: CAWRHPQGVGLFF. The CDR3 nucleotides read TGTGCCTGGAGGCACCCCCAGGGGGTGGGACTGTTTTTT.

DNA for the CDR3: TGTGCCAGCTCACTCGACAGGGGACAAGAGACCCAGTACTTC. Protein: CASSLDRGQETQYF. The chain employs TRBV18 and TRBJ2-5; 8 bases agree with TRBD1. Trimming at V came to 4 bases and at J to 2 bases, leaving 3 bases not matched to a gene. This CDR3 region has 14 residues. Germline values: CDR1 KGHSH, CDR2 LQKENI.

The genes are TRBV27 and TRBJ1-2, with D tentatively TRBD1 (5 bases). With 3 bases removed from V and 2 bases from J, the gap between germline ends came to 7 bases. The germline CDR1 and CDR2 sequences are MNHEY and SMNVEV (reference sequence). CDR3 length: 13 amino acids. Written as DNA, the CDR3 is TGTGCCAGCAGTTTTCAGGGAAACTATGGCTACACCTTC. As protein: CASSFQGNYGYTF.

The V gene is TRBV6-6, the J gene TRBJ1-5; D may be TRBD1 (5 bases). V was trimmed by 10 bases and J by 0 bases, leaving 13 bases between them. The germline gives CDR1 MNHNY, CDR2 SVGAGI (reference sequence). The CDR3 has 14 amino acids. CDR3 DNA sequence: TGTGCCACCCTACGGGGGAATAGCAATCAGCCCCAGCATTTT. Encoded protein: CATLRGNSNQPQHF.

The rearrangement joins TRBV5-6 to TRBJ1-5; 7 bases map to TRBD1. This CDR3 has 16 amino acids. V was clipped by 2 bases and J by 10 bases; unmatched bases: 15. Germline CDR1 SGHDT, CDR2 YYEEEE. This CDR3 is CASSLLSDRLCNPQHF. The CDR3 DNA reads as TGTGCCAGCAGCTTACTTTCGGACAGGCTGTGCAACCCCCAGCATTTT.

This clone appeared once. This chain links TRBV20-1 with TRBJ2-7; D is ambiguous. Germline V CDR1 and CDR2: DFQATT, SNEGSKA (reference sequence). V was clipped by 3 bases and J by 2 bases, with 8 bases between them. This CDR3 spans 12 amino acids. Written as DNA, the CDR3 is TGCAGTGCTAGTGTCTTAACCTACGAGCAGTACTTC. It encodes CSASVLTYEQYF.

CDR3 sequence: CASSMRGGLAGARETQYF. In nucleotides, the CDR3 is TGTGCCAGTAGTATGAGGGGAGGACTAGCGGGAGCTCGAGAGACCCAGTACTTC. V usage is TRBV19 and J usage is TRBJ2-5; TRBD2 matches 13 bases. Germline values: CDR1 LNHDA, CDR2 SQIVND (reference sequence). The V and J ends lost 3 bases and 4 bases, in that order; junction bases with no gene match: 11. This CDR3 is 18 amino acids long.

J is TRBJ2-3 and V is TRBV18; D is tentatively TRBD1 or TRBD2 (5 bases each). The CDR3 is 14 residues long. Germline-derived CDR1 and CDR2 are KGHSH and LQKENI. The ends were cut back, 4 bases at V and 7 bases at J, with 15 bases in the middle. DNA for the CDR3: TGTGCCAGCTCACTAAATCAGGGAGAGAATACGCAGTATTTT. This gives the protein CASSLNQGENTQYF.

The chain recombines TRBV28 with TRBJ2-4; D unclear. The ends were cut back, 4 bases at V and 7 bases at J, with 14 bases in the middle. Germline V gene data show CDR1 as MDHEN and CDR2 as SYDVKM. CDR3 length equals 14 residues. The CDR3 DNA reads TGTGCCAGCAGTTCTGACGCTCGTAGGAACATTCAGTACTTC. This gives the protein CASSSDARRNIQYF.

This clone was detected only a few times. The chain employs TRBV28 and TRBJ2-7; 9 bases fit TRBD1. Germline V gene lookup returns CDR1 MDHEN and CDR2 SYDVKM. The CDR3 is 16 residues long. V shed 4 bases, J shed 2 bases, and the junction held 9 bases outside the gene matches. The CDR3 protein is CASSSTPGQGTYEQYF. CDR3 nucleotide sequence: TGTGCCAGCAGTTCGACCCCGGGACAGGGAACCTACGAGCAGTACTTC.

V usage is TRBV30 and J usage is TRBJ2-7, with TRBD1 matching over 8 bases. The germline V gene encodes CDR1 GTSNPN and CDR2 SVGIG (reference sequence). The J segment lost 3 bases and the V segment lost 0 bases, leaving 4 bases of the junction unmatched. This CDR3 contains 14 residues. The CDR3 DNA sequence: TGTGCCTGGAGTGTCGGGACAGGTCGCTACGAGCAGTACTTC. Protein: CAWSVGTGRYEQYF.

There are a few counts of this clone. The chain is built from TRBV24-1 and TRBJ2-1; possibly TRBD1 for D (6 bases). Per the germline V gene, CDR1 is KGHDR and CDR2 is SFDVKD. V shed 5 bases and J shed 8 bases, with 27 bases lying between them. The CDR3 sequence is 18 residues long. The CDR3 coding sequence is TGTGCCACCAGTGCCGACCGGGGTTGGGACATTAGCCGGGATGAGCAGTTCTTC. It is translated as CATSADRGWDISRDEQFF.

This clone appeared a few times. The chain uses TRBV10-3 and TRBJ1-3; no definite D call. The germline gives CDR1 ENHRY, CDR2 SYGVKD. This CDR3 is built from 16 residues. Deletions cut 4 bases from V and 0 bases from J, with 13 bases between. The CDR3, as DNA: TGTGCCATCAGTGCCTTGAGTCGGCGCTCTGGAAACACCATATATTTT. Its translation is CAISALSRRSGNTIYF.

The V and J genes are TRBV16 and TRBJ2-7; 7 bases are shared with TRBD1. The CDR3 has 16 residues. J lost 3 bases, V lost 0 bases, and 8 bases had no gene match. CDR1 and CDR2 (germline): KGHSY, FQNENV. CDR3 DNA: TGTGCCAGCAGCCAATCAAGCGGACAGGCTTACTACGAGCAGTACTTC. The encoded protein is CASSQSSGQAYYEQYF.

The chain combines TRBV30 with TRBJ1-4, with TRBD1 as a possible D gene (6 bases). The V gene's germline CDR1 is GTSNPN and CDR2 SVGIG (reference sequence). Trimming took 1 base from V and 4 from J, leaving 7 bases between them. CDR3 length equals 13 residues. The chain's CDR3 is CAWSEQGNEKLFF. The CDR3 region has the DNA TGTGCCTGGAGTGAACAGGGTAATGAAAAACTGTTTTTT.

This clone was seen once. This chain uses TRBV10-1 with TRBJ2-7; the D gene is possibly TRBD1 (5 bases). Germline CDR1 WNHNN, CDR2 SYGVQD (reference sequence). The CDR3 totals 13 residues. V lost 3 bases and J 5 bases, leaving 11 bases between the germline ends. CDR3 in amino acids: CASSDLPTDEQYF. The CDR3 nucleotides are TGCGCCAGCAGTGACCTTCCGACAGACGAGCAGTACTTC.

The CDR3 loop reads CASRIRQGNEQYF. The DNA of the CDR3 is TGTGCCAGCAGAATCAGACAGGGGAACGAGCAGTACTTC. The rearrangement joins TRBV6-5 to TRBJ2-7; 8 positions match TRBD1. Germline CDR1 MNHEY, CDR2 SVGAGI. With 6 bases clipped from V and 5 bases from J, the junction kept 6 bases outside the gene matches. This CDR3 region has 13 residues.

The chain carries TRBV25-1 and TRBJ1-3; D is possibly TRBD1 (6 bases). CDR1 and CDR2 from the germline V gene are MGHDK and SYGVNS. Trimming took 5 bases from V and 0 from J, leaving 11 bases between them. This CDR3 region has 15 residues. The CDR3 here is CASSNRAGSGNTIYF. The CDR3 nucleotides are TGTGCCAGCAGTAACAGGGCTGGCTCTGGAAACACCATATATTTT.

The CDR3 DNA reads TGCGCCAGCAGCTTGTTTAGCGGGGGGCTTTACGAGCAGTACTTC. This codes for CASSLFSGGLYEQYF. This chain links TRBV5-1 with TRBJ2-7; 10 bases fit TRBD2. The ends lost 1 base at V and 4 bases at J; junction bases unmatched: 5. Germline-derived CDR1 and CDR2 are SGHRS and YFSETQ. The CDR3 runs to 15 residues. The variable domain in full, completed from reference TRBV5-1 and TRBJ2-7, reads KAGVTQTPRYLIKTRGQQVTLSCSPISGHRSVSWYQQTPGQGLQFLFEYFSETQRNKGNFPGRFSGRQFSNSRSEMNVSTLELGDSALYLCASSLFSGGLYEQYFGPGTRLTVT.